This T cell receptor beta chain comes out of a study of naive and memory T cell subsets. Broader study findings: Over 90% of naive TCR sequences appeared only once, unlike memory subsets. RNA-based TCR counts may shift with T cell activation and differentiation. Naive repertoires, especially CD8, held a few larger clonotypes, possibly memory cells re-expressing CD45RA.

The beta constant-region primer was an equimolar mix of two oligonucleotides covering TRBC1 and TRBC2. Four rounds of PCR amplified the ligated cDNA using nested alpha and beta constant-region primers plus SP2. A single record per CDR3 protein comes from TCRdb applying MiXCR to the UMI-ligation and nested PCR reads. The table lists 150,000 or so distinct CDR3 sequences, 22% of them singletons. This clonotype is a singleton in its sample. Its antigen is undetermined. Unmatched junction bases numbered 8, after V lost 1 base and J lost 13 bases. The CDR3 has 13 amino acids. Looked up from germline, CDR1 is MGHRA and CDR2 is YSYEKL. Cells stained for CD3, CD4, CD8, CD45RA and CD27 were sorted into four subsets.

The specimen sequenced was naive CD4+ T cells from blood. The source of this sequence is a human donor in good health. The chain carries TRBV4-1 and TRBJ2-3, with 7 bases fitting TRBD2. CDR3 sequence reads: CASSQAGLAEEYF. The CDR3 DNA sequence: TGCGCCAGCAGCCAAGCGGGTCTAGCGGAGGAGTATTTT.